This T cell receptor beta chain comes out of a study of T cell responses to AZD1222 COVID-19 vaccine. General study results and limits: Females made up more of the donors, who were largely white British, and clonal diversity may have come out too low. Vaccine-associated CD4 TCRs spanned spike, dominant at 160-218 and 743-854. Repertoire collection took place solely once the T cell response had peaked.

Clones were read by immunoSEQ multiplex PCR, and TCRdb kept only the in-frame ones, dropping some. The table lists 90,000 to 110,000 clones, about 88% of them singletons. As regards this clone: Antigen specificity is unknown.

The CDR3 is 16 residues long. The germline V gene encodes CDR1 SGDLS and CDR2 YYNGEE. Trimming stripped 0 bases from V and 0 bases from J, with 10 bases between. This material consisted of peripheral blood, taken on day 0 of AZD1222 vaccination. This sequence originates from an adult in good health. This chain joins TRBV9 and TRBJ2-1, with a weak D call TRBD2 (5 bases). The CDR3 coding sequence is TGTGCCAGCAGCGTAGAAATGAGGGCCTCCTACAATGAGCAGTTCTTC. As protein: CASSVEMRASYNEQFF.